This T cell receptor (beta chain) was recovered during a study of T cells in Graves' hyperthyroidism and ophthalmopathy. General observations from the study: Most thyroid clonotypes expanded above 0.001 were also detected in blood.

On this clonotype: The antigen is not known.

Amplified TCR beta CDR3 regions derived from RNA transcripts. Researchers ran a first-round RT-PCR on the TCR CDR3 using the HTBI primer set. TCRdb re-analysed the multiplex PCR reads in MiXCR, keeping a single row per CDR3 protein. The table lists approximately 400,000 distinct CDR3 sequences, approximately 17% of them singletons. The CDR3 has 15 residues. V dropped 7 bases and J dropped 4 bases, with 19 bases sitting between them. Germline CDR1 is SGHTS and CDR2 is YDEGEE. The chain is built from TRBV5-8 and TRBJ2-3, with D perhaps matching TRBD1 or TRBD2 (5 bases each). The sequence derives from a man younger than 35 with Graves' ophthalmopathy. The sequenced material came from blood. CDR3 coding DNA: TGTGCCAGCGCCATGCGGGCCGGGGACGCAGATACGCAGTATTTT. It translates to CASAMRAGDADTQYF.